The subject of this entry is one T cell receptor beta chain. Its target is not known. A read error may produce the germline difference seen at one junction end. This entry belongs to a study of tumor-infiltrating lymphocytes in primary liver carcinoma. Study overall: Resection treated the patients' primary liver carcinoma. Ages ranged from 30 to 69, with HCC or mixed HCC-cholangiocarcinoma. Findings of the study overall: Bulk unsorted sampling precluded comparing CD4+ and CD8+ repertoires.

Both blood RNA, taken from unsorted whole blood, and germline DNA were extracted. Those patients suffered from chronic HBV infection and were treatment-naive. Total RNA amounting to around 530 ng was the source from which TCR beta cDNA was made with a constant-region primer. Library construction for TCR beta comprised three nested multiplex PCR rounds performed with slightly modified ARM-PCR. TRBV1-TRBV30 forward primers and a C-beta reverse primer were used in the first two PCR rounds, which each ran for about 11 cycles. TCRdb reprocessed the multiplex PCR reads with MiXCR, giving one entry per CDR3 protein. The sample shows about 200,000 distinct CDR3 sequences, less than 70% of them seen only once. The CDR3 runs to 13 residues. The germline CDR1 and CDR2 sequences are SGHNT and YENEEA.

This TCR was recovered from a woman aged 55-75 years with primary liver carcinoma and hepatitis B virus infection. What was sequenced was peripheral blood. The chain couples TRBV11-3 to TRBJ2-1, with a possible D match to TRBD1 (6 bases). The J call may be faulty, since TRBJ2-5 better matches the DNA end. This CDR3 reads CTSSRQACQTQYF. The CDR3 nucleotides are TGTACCAGCAGCAGACAGGCTTGTCAGACCCAGTACTTC.